This T cell receptor (beta chain) was observed in a study of cytomegalovirus exposure and HLA in healthy donors. The CDR3 sequence is 19 residues long. Germline V lookup: CDR1 SGHRS, CDR2 YFSETQ. The junction had 12 bases not matched to a gene; V was cut back by 4 bases and J by 2 bases. PCR involved 60 Vbeta and 13 Jbeta primers. Assay: immunoSEQ multiplex PCR; the TCRdb copy retains only in-frame clones and omits some. The sample lists about 97,000 clones, 55% to 80% occurring once. This rearrangement joins TRBV5-1 to TRBJ2-3; TRBD2 matches at 14 bases. This sequence originates from a man aged 35-49 years in good health and CMV-seronegative. Specimen: PBMCs. The CDR3 nucleotides are TGCGCCAGCAGCCCCGGGACTAGCGGGGGTGCTCCTTTCACAGATACGCAGTATTTT. It codes for CASSPGTSGGAPFTDTQYF.